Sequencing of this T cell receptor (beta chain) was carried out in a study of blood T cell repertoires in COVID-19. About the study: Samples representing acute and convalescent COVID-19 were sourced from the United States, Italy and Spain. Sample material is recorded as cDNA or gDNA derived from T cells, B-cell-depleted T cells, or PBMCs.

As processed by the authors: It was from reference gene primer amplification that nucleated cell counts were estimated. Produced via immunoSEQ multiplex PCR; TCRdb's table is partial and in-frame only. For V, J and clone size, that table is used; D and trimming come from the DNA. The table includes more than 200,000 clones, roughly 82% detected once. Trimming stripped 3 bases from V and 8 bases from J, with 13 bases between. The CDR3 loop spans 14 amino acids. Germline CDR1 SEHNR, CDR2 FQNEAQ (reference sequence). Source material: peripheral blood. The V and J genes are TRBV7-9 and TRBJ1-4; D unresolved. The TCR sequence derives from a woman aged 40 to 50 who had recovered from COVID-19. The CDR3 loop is CASSFDGNGEKLFF. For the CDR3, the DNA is TGTGCCAGCAGCTTTGATGGAAACGGGGAAAAACTGTTTTTT.